This T cell receptor beta chain was recovered during a study of Ad26.COV2.S vaccination and SARS-CoV-2 variants. On the study more broadly: The study gave Ad26.COV2.S intramuscularly, once or twice 56 days apart.

Here immunoSEQ multiplex PCR was the method, and the copy in TCRdb shows in-frame clones only, minus some. The top ten clones hold roughly 10% of a sample with some 250,000 clones, more than 75% of them seen once. Study results and caveats: Post-vaccination spike-specific CD8+ and CD4+ T cell responses reportedly had substantial breadth.

This CDR3 has 15 amino acids. Germline V lookup: CDR1 LGHDT, CDR2 YNNKEL (reference sequence). The V and J ends lost 5 bases and 2 bases respectively, with 13 bases between them. Details on this clone: Antigen: not known.

Treatment denoted: some 20 received Ad26.COV2.S at low or high dose, single or two shots; five or six received placebo; per-sample allocation not given. Sampling was performed 63 days after the first vaccine or placebo injection. The sequences come from peripheral blood, collected in a trial of Ad26.COV2.S vaccine versus placebo. The sequence derives from a person between 18 and 65 years old who received the Ad26.COV2.S COVID-19 vaccine or a placebo. The V gene is TRBV3-1 (or the pseudogene TRBV3-2), the J gene TRBJ1-3, with D possibly matching TRBD1 (5 bases). The CDR3 region is CASSSGPLAGNTIYF. The CDR3 DNA follows: TGTGCCAGCAGCTCGGGACCGCTCGCTGGAAACACCATATATTTT.